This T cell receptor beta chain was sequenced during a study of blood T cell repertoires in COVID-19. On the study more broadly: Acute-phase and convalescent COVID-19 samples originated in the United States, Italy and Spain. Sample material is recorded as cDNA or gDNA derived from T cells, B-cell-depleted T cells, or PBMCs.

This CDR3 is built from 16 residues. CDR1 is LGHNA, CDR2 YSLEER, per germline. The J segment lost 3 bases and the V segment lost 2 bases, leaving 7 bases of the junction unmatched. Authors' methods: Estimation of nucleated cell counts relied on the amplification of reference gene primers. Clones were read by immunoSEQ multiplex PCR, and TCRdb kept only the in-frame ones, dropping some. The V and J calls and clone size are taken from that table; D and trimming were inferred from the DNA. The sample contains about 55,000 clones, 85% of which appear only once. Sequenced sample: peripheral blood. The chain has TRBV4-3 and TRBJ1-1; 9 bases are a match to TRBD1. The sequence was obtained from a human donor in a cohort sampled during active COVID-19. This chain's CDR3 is CASSQRATGGHTEAFF. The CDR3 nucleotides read TGCGCCAGCAGCCAAAGGGCCACAGGGGGCCACACTGAAGCTTTCTTT.